This passage covers 29 T cell receptor beta chains from one sample sequenced in a study of blood T cells in healthy people across ages. The use of a sample-barcoded 5' primer and a J-beta primer mix characterized a second PCR of about 6 to 12 cycles. TCRdb re-called the 5' RACE reads through MiXCR, storing one row per CDR3 protein. The table lists hundreds of thousands of distinct CDR3 sequences, around 46% of them singletons. What was sequenced was blood. The receptors originated from an older woman in good health.

This clonotype was seen a handful of times. The V call is TRBV10-3, the J call TRBJ2-7; D gene unclear. Per the germline V gene, CDR1 is ENHRY and CDR2 is SYGVKD. V was trimmed by 0 bases and J by 4 bases, leaving 7 bases between them. This CDR3 has 13 amino acids. CDR3 region: CAISESQKYEQYF. The DNA of the CDR3 is TGTGCCATCAGTGAGTCCCAAAAATACGAGCAGTACTTC.

In this sample, this clonotype turned up a few times. J is TRBJ2-1 and V is TRBV5-6; D ambiguous. Per the germline V gene, CDR1 is SGHDT and CDR2 is YYEEEE. Trimming stripped 9 bases from V and 7 bases from J, with 17 bases between. This CDR3 is built from 13 residues. CDR3 sequence: CATHTGNGNEQFF. CDR3 bases: TGTGCCACCCATACGGGTAATGGGAATGAGCAGTTCTTC.

V usage is TRBV5-1 and J usage is TRBJ2-1; TRBD2 is a possible D gene (6 bases). The germline gives CDR1 SGHRS, CDR2 YFSETQ. CDR3 length: 16 amino acids. V lost 5 bases and J lost 3, with 18 bases in between. The CDR3 sequence: CASRSVARDFYNEQFF. CDR3 DNA: TGCGCCAGCAGGTCCGTGGCGAGGGACTTCTACAATGAGCAGTTCTTC.

J is TRBJ1-2 and V is TRBV3-1; 10 nucleotides align to TRBD1. The length of the CDR3 is 15 residues. Per germline, CDR1 LGHDT and CDR2 YNNKEL (reference sequence). V trimming: 0 bases; J trimming: 7 bases; junction bases outside the gene matches: 5. The CDR3 DNA follows: TGTGCCAGCAGCCAAGAGTTCGGGGACAGGGGTGGCTACACCTTC. Protein: CASSQEFGDRGGYTF. Drawing the rest from reference TRBV3-1 and TRBJ1-2, the complete variable domain is DTAVSQTPKYLVTQMGNDKSIKCEQNLGHDTMYWYKQDSKKFLKIMFSYNNKELIINETVPNRFSPKSPDKAHLNLHINSLELGDSAVYFCASSQEFGDRGGYTFGSGTRLTVV.

This sequence joins TRBV7-2 and TRBJ1-5, with unresolved D. Trimming pared 2 bases from V and 3 bases from J, leaving 14 bases between. This CDR3 has 16 amino acids. CDR1 is SGHTA, CDR2 FQGNSA, per germline. CDR3 sequence (DNA): TGTGCCAGCAGCTTAAACGCAGGTTTGAACAATCAGCCCCAGCATTTT. Translated: CASSLNAGLNNQPQHF.

This clonotype was counted a few times. V gene TRBV20-1 combines with J gene TRBJ1-1; 8 positions agree with TRBD1. The CDR3 is 13 amino acids. Germline assignment: CDR1 DFQATT and CDR2 SNEGSKA (reference sequence). V trimming: 6 bases; J trimming: 1 base; junction bases outside the gene matches: 4. The CDR3 loop reads CSASGQGNTEAFF. The CDR3 region has the DNA TGCAGTGCGAGCGGACAGGGGAACACTGAAGCTTTCTTT.

This clonotype has only a few counts. The chain combines TRBV9 with TRBJ2-3; 8 bases are a match to TRBD2. The germline CDR1 and CDR2 sequences are SGDLS and YYNGEE. V dropped 3 bases and J dropped 4; count of bases not matched to a gene: 7. There are 15 residues in the CDR3. For the CDR3, the DNA is TGTGCCAGCAGCGGAACAGCGGGAGCGTCAGATACGCAGTATTTT. It specifies CASSGTAGASDTQYF.

The chain has TRBV4-3 and TRBJ1-4; 11 nucleotides align to TRBD1. Losses at the gene ends were 0 bases for V and 8 bases for J; bases not matched to a gene: 5. Germline-derived CDR1 and CDR2 are LGHNA and YSLEER. The CDR3 runs 16 residues. The CDR3 nucleotides read TGCGCCAGCAGCCAAGACAACCGGGACAGGGGGGAAAAACTGTTTTTT. Amino acids: CASSQDNRDRGEKLFF.

There are a few counts of this clonotype. The chain is built from TRBV7-6 and TRBJ2-1; TRBD2 agrees at 9 bases. Germline assignment: CDR1 SGHVS and CDR2 FNYEAQ. V shed 0 bases, J shed 8 bases, and the junction held 2 bases outside the gene matches. The CDR3 length is 14 residues. The CDR3 is CASSLAGLADEQFF. The CDR3 DNA is TGTGCCAGCAGCTTAGCGGGACTAGCAGATGAGCAGTTCTTC.

As concerns this clonotype: One end of the junction fails to match germline, which may point to a read error. V is TRBV6-1 and J is TRBJ2-3; perhaps TRBD1 as D (5 bases). Germline loops: CDR1 MNHNS, CDR2 SASEGT. The length of the CDR3 is 13 residues. The CDR3 reads CASSRDPTDTQYF. Here the CDR3 DNA reads TGTGCAAGCAGCAGGGATCCCACAGATACGCAGTATTTT.

This clonotype has only a few counts. The chain carries TRBV7-3 and TRBJ2-1; TRBD2 agrees at 10 bases. The CDR3 spans 13 residues. From germline, CDR1 is SGHTA and CDR2 FQGTGA. Unmatched junction bases numbered 7, after V lost 5 bases and J lost 12 bases. CDR3 DNA sequence: TGTGCCAGCAGCCAGCGCAGCGGGAGGGCGCAGTTCTTC. It codes for CASSQRSGRAQFF. The full variable domain, in which reference TRBV7-3 and TRBJ2-1 provide the parts outside the CDR3, is GAGVSQTPSNKVTEKGKYVELRCDPISGHTALYWYRQSLGQGPEFLIYFQGTGAADDSGLPNDRFFAVRPEGSVSTLKIQRTERGDSAVYLCASSQRSGRAQFFGPGTRLTVL.

This clonotype turned up a few times. CDR3 residues: CASGGSGAYEQYF. For the CDR3, the DNA is TGTGCCAGCGGGGGGTCGGGGGCCTACGAGCAGTACTTC. This chain uses TRBV7-2 with TRBJ2-7; TRBD2 might be the D (6 bases). V was pared by 8 bases and J by 2 bases, with 13 bases between. Germline values: CDR1 SGHTA, CDR2 FQGNSA. The CDR3 contains 13 residues. The entire variable domain, with the rest obtained from reference TRBV7-2 and TRBJ2-7, is as follows: GAGVSQSPSNKVTEKGKDVELRCDPISGHTALYWYRQSLGQGLEFLIYFQGNSAPDKSGLPSDRFSAERTGGSVSTLTIQRTQQEDSAVYLCASGGSGAYEQYFGPGTRLTVT.

Details on this clonotype: This CDR3 is missing its conserved last phenylalanine or tryptophan, likely due to a read error. The rearrangement joins TRBV20-1 to TRBJ2-4, with D possibly matching TRBD2 (7 bases). The CDR3 consists of 12 residues. V lost 6 bases and J lost 9, with 15 bases in between. Germline V CDR1 and CDR2: DFQATT, SNEGSKA (reference sequence). CDR3 in amino acids: CSAGREGGIQYL. CDR3 DNA: TGCAGTGCAGGCAGGGAGGGGGGCATTCAGTACTTA.

This chain links TRBV11-2 with TRBJ2-1; D remains unclear. Per the germline V gene, CDR1 is SGHAT and CDR2 is FQNNGV. The CDR3 runs 15 residues. Between the trimmed V and J ends, which lost 1 base and 6 bases, there was a span of 13 bases. The CDR3 DNA is TGTGCCAGCAGCTTAGGTGGAAAAAGGGTCAATGAGCAGTTCTTC. Protein product: CASSLGGKRVNEQFF.

This clonotype was seen ten or more times. The chain recombines TRBV20-1 with TRBJ2-7, with 9 bases fitting TRBD2. The CDR3 is 15 residues long. The trim removed 6 bases at V and 0 bases at J, leaving 9 bases unmatched. Germline CDR1 is DFQATT and CDR2 is SNEGSKA (reference sequence). The CDR3 DNA reads TGCAGTGCCAACCCGACTAGCGGACCCTCCTACGAGCAGTACTTC. The encoded protein is CSANPTSGPSYEQYF.

This clonotype came up a few times. The chain recombines TRBV18 with TRBJ2-4, with D tentatively TRBD1 (5 bases). The last part of the DNA fits TRBJ2-7 better; the J call may be wrong. The germline V gene has CDR1 KGHSH and CDR2 LQKENI. The CDR3 consists of 17 residues. DNA of the CDR3: TGTGCCAGCTCACCACCGGGCCCTCTTACAGGAGTCTACGAGCAGTACTTC. Its protein product is CASSPPGPLTGVYEQYF.

Remarks on this clonotype: One end of the junction is discordant with germline, which a read error may explain. The rearrangement links TRBV12-5 to TRBJ2-3, with 14 nucleotides matching TRBD2. CDR3 size: 20 residues. Germline-derived CDR1 and CDR2 are LGHNT and FRNRAP. The DNA for the CDR3 is TGTGCTAGTGGTTTGGTGCGTAGGACTAGCGGGGGGTTTAGCACAGATGCGCAGTATTTT. Residues: CASGLVRRTSGGFSTDAQYF.

CDR3 sequence (DNA): TGCAGCGTTGCCCAGGGGTCGGATCAGCCCCAGCATTTT. Translation: CSVAQGSDQPQHF. The chain is built from TRBV29-1 and TRBJ1-5, with D perhaps TRBD1 (6 bases). V lost 4 bases to trimming and J lost 5 bases, with 12 bases between them. Germline-derived CDR1 and CDR2 are SQVTM and ANQGSEA. The length of the CDR3 is 13 residues. The variable domain in full, with the rest retrieved from reference TRBV29-1 and TRBJ1-5, is SAVISQKPSRDICQRGTSLTIQCQVDSQVTMMFWYRQQPGQSLTLIATANQGSEATYESGFVIDKFPISRPNLTFSTLTVSNMSPEDSSIYLCSVAQGSDQPQHFGDGTRLSIL.

In this sample, this clonotype turned up many times. This rearrangement joins TRBV3-1 to TRBJ2-1, with TRBD1 as a possible D gene (5 bases). Germline V gene lookup returns CDR1 LGHDT and CDR2 YNNKEL (reference sequence). V was cut by 0 bases and J by 0 bases, with 9 bases left in between. The CDR3 consists of 16 residues. The CDR3 sequence is CASSQDLGDSYNEQFF. CDR3 nucleotides: TGTGCCAGCAGCCAAGATCTAGGGGACTCCTACAATGAGCAGTTCTTC.

The rearrangement uses TRBV5-1 and TRBJ2-3; 7 bases map to TRBD2. Looked up from germline, CDR1 is SGHRS and CDR2 is YFSETQ. The CDR3 loop spans 18 amino acids. Trimming took 4 bases from V and 2 from J; bases not matched to a gene: 16. CDR3 in DNA: TGCGCCAGCAGCCGGGGGGTATCTAGCGGACCACTCACAGATACGCAGTATTTT. Encoded protein: CASSRGVSSGPLTDTQYF.

With regard to this clonotype: At one end, the junction sequence differs from germline, possibly due to a read error. The gene calls are TRBV12-5 and TRBJ2-3; 14 bases agree with TRBD2. The CDR3 consists of 17 residues. CDR1 and CDR2 from the germline V gene are LGHNT and FRNRAP. CDR3 nucleotide sequence: TGTGCTAGTGGTCCCGGGACTAGCGGGGGAAGCACAGAGACGCAGTATTTT. Its translation is CASGPGTSGGSTETQYF.

The V and J genes are TRBV3-1 and TRBJ2-4; D may match TRBD1 or TRBD2 (5 bases each). Germline CDR1 and CDR2: LGHDT and YNNKEL (reference sequence). V lost 0 bases and J lost 13, with 19 bases in between. CDR3 size: 15 residues. The CDR3 is CASSQEDWGTYGQYF. CDR3 sequence (DNA): TGTGCCAGCAGCCAAGAAGATTGGGGGACCTACGGGCAGTACTTC. Looking up the rest from reference TRBV3-1 and TRBJ2-4 gives the full variable domain: DTAVSQTPKYLVTQMGNDKSIKCEQNLGHDTMYWYKQDSKKFLKIMFSYNNKELIINETVPNRFSPKSPDKAHLNLHINSLELGDSAVYFCASSQEDWGTYGQYFGAGTRLSVL.

The V call is TRBV6-6, the J call TRBJ2-7; D ambiguous. CDR1 is MNHNY and CDR2 is SVGAGI in the germline V gene (reference sequence). The V gene lost 3 bases and the J gene lost 2 bases, with 11 bases spanning the gap. The CDR3 is 14 residues long. Written as DNA, the CDR3 is TGTGCCAGCAGTTATCCCCAGGAGCCCTACGAGCAGTACTTC. It codes for CASSYPQEPYEQYF.

This clonotype has more than one count but fewer than ten. The chain links TRBV5-1 to TRBJ2-3, with D maybe TRBD2 (5 bases). The V gene's germline CDR1 is SGHRS and CDR2 YFSETQ. Trimming left V 1 base short and J 1 base short, with 7 bases between. CDR3 length equals 14 residues. The CDR3: CASSLNGGTDTQYF. The CDR3 nucleotides read TGCGCCAGCAGCTTGAACGGGGGCACAGATACGCAGTATTTT.

A remark on this clonotype: Compared with germline, one end of the junction differs, possibly owing to a read error. This chain joins TRBV27 and TRBJ2-1, with 7 bases matching TRBD2. This CDR3 spans 15 amino acids. CDR1 and CDR2 (germline): MNHEY, SMNVEV (reference sequence). The CDR3: CASSLWGGPYDEQFF. CDR3 bases: TGTGCCAGCAGTTTGTGGGGGGGTCCCTACGATGAGCAGTTCTTC.

This clonotype has a count of ten or more. The CDR3 nucleotides are TGTGCCAGCAGTTCCAAACAGGGTGCTAATTCCTACGAGCAGTACTTC. As protein: CASSSKQGANSYEQYF. This chain joins TRBV12-3 or TRBV12-4 and TRBJ2-7; D perhaps matches TRBD1 (6 bases). The CDR3 length is 16 residues. V was shortened by 4 bases and J by 1 base, with 17 bases between the two germline ends.

This clonotype was recorded at least ten times. V gene TRBV5-1 combines with J gene TRBJ1-2, with no clear D. CDR3 length: 14 amino acids. V lost 4 bases and J lost 3, with 13 bases in between. The germline CDR1 and CDR2 sequences are SGHRS and YFSETQ. CDR3 bases: TGCGCCAGCAGCGCAGACGGAAAAGACTATGGCTACACCTTC. Encoded protein: CASSADGKDYGYTF.

This clonotype has a handful of counts. The rearrangement links TRBV29-1 to TRBJ1-5; weak D call: TRBD1 (5 bases). V was pared by 4 bases and J by 5 bases, with 18 bases between. Germline V gives CDR1 SQVTM, CDR2 ANQGSEA. CDR3 size: 15 residues. CDR3 in amino acids: CSVVLQGGIDQPQHF. In nucleotides, the CDR3 is TGCAGCGTTGTTCTCCAGGGAGGGATAGATCAGCCCCAGCATTTT.

The V and J genes are TRBV7-8 and TRBJ2-5, with D uncertain. TRBJ2-7 explains the end of the DNA better; the J call may be wrong. There are 14 residues in the CDR3. Germline V gene lookup returns CDR1 SGHVS and CDR2 FQNEAQ. The CDR3 nucleotides are TGTGCCAGCAGCTCCGATTTAGGGCCCTACGAGCAGTACTTC. Protein: CASSSDLGPYEQYF.